This is a list of T cell receptor beta chains from one sample in a study of cytomegalovirus exposure and HLA in healthy donors. The table came from immunoSEQ multiplex PCR; TCRdb's copy has only in-frame clones and leaves some out. The sample includes a few hundred thousand clones, roughly 85% seen only once; the top ten take 0.83%. Sequenced material: PBMCs. All receptors derive from a woman under 30 in good health and CMV-seronegative. CDR3s include the opening cysteine and the closing phenylalanine or tryptophan. A D gene is named only where the DNA matches it firmly.

d_call j_call v_call cdr3_length cdr3_aa
TRBD1 TRBJ1-5 TRBV28 16 CASRLTQGQGNQPQHF
TRBD2 TRBJ2-7 TRBV13 15 CASSRNSGGNYEQYF
. TRBJ1-2 TRBV19 13 CATLGGANYGYTF
. TRBJ2-5 TRBV7-2 14 CASSQPGTWETQYF
. TRBJ2-3 TRBV9 13 CASSVEPGDTQYF
. TRBJ1-5 TRBV6-1 14 CASSESGEVRPQHF
TRBD1 TRBJ2-5 TRBV11-1 16 CASSTGTGPAGETQYF
. TRBJ2-7 TRBV11-1 15 CASSSASGNPYEQYF
. TRBJ1-2 TRBV5-6 15 CASSTDLMRPYGYTF
TRBD2 TRBJ2-5 TRBV6-6 14 CASSGLGSQETQYF
TRBD1 TRBJ2-2 TRBV18 17 CASSPTRQGAFTGELFF
TRBD2 TRBJ2-1 TRBV19 17 CASSPRGTSGPYNEQFF
. TRBJ2-3 TRBV28 15 CASSSPVWSTDTQYF
. TRBJ1-5 TRBV2 14 CASSAGGGLQPQHF
TRBD1 TRBJ1-1 TRBV7-8 14 CASSLQGATTEAFF
TRBD1 TRBJ2-7 TRBV4-1 15 CASSPSGTGTYEQYF
TRBD2 TRBJ2-7 TRBV5-5 13 CASSLTSDYEQYF
TRBD2 TRBJ2-7 TRBV27 14 CASSRSSGGYEQYF
. TRBJ1-2 TRBV4-1 19 CASSQKGGKRVTPVYGYTF
. TRBJ2-3 TRBV23-1 16 CASSHPRQRRTDTQYF
. TRBJ1-6 TRBV5-4 14 CASTTGTLNSPLHF
. TRBJ1-1 TRBV28 15 CASSLPSGGATEAFF
. TRBJ1-2 TRBV12-5 16 CASGLVLGSGNYGYTF
TRBD2 TRBJ2-5 TRBV7-8 16 CASSLRGLALQETQYF
. TRBJ2-1 TRBV7-2 15 CASSLVGQSYNEQFF
. TRBJ2-3 TRBV5-4 15 CASSLGPSGTDTQYF
. TRBJ1-4 TRBV4-1 15 CASSLYGGDKEKLFF
TRBD2 TRBJ2-7 TRBV27 14 CASSRGRSTYEQYF
. TRBJ1-3 TRBV2 18 CASSEDSGALISGNTIYF
. TRBJ2-1 TRBV7-6 15 CASSLGRDGPNEQFF
TRBD2 TRBJ2-7 TRBV7-9 13 CASSSSGTYEQYF
TRBD1 TRBJ2-1 TRBV19 15 CASLGQGRLEHEQFF
. TRBJ2-7 TRBV28 13 CASSLTGAYEQYF
TRBD1 TRBJ1-6 TRBV19 16 CASSAGDRGVNSPLHF
TRBD1 TRBJ1-5 TRBV30 14 CAWSVQTGVQPQHF
. TRBJ2-1 TRBV9 14 CASSVASGGNEQFF
. TRBJ1-4 TRBV19 13 CATTGLQREKLFF
. TRBJ1-4 TRBV6-7 16 CASSLGHPATNEKLFF
. TRBJ1-2 TRBV4-1 13 CASSYSGSYGYTF
TRBD2 TRBJ2-7 TRBV2 18 CASRAGTGLLAGVYEQYF
. TRBJ1-1 TRBV5-1 13 CASSLTGGTEAFF
TRBD1 TRBJ2-3 TRBV5-4 16 CASSFRRVRGPDTQYF
. TRBJ2-2 TRBV30 14 CAWSGWREVGELFF
TRBD2 TRBJ2-1 TRBV6-5 15 CASSSRVAGFVEQFF
TRBD2 TRBJ2-2 TRBV10-3 18 CAVSWPGLALFGPGELFF
. TRBJ2-7 TRBV10-2 12 CASSVQPYEQYF
. TRBJ2-7 TRBV11-2 14 CASSLGSTTYEQYF
. TRBJ1-2 TRBV6-5 13 CASTQGRVSGYTF
. TRBJ1-3 TRBV28 15 CASSSRPVSGNTIYF
TRBD2 TRBJ2-7 TRBV29-1 13 CSVVGLAEYEQYF
TRBD2 TRBJ2-5 TRBV7-8 14 CAIAGGSPQETQYF
. TRBJ1-1 TRBV5-6 14 CASSLIIVPTEAFF
. TRBJ1-4 TRBV28 14 CASSLMGLGEKLFF
. TRBJ2-3 TRBV30 14 CAWSDVGGTDTQYF
. TRBJ1-2 TRBV30 12 CAWSPGEGGYTF